These T cell receptor beta chains were read from a single sample in a study of T cells in Graves' hyperthyroidism and ophthalmopathy. One entry per CDR3 protein, called by TCRdb with MiXCR from the multiplex PCR reads. The sample holds 250,000 to 350,000 distinct CDR3 sequences, around 15% seen once. Sequencing used blood. All receptors derive from a woman aged 55-69 years with Graves' ophthalmopathy. Each CDR3 is given with its conserved first and last residue.

v_gene	j_gene	len	CDR3aa
TRBV20-1	TRBJ2-1	13	CSAGGPSGDEQFF
TRBV5-1	TRBJ1-5	14	CASSFIPGNQPQHF
TRBV20-1	TRBJ2-7	15	CSAFTTSGRAYEQYF
TRBV6-1	TRBJ2-7	14	CASNGRGTSYEQYF
TRBV20-1	TRBJ2-7	15	CSARVTLAGVYEQYF
TRBV18	TRBJ2-7	16	CASSPTGTGYSYEQYF
TRBV12-3/TRBV12-4	TRBJ1-4	16	CASSTRRRATNEKLFF
TRBV20-1	TRBJ2-2	12	CSATPNTGELFF
TRBV19	TRBJ2-2	17	CASSLPVRVWDTGELFF
TRBV9	TRBJ2-7	13	CASQRAPPYEQYF
TRBV5-1	TRBJ2-7	14	CASSRSGEAYEQYF
TRBV24-1	TRBJ2-2	15	CATSEAGGPTGELFF
TRBV4-1	TRBJ2-1	19	CASSQVTPSGSGLEVEQFF
TRBV7-9	TRBJ2-7	15	CASSSTGGVEYEQYF
TRBV27	TRBJ1-5	17	CASIQWLGGRQGQPQHF
TRBV9	TRBJ2-5	15	CASSVSYGGRETQYF
TRBV7-2	TRBJ1-1	16	CASSLFPRGANTEAFF
TRBV29-1	TRBJ2-2	14	CSVGNRGRTGELFF
TRBV7-2	TRBJ2-7	14	CASSLRYRGHEQYF
TRBV3-1	TRBJ1-3	15	CASSRRDRPGNTIYF
TRBV18	TRBJ2-2	12	CASSPDTGELFF
TRBV29-1	TRBJ1-2	12	CSGTGGTSGYTF
TRBV19	TRBJ1-5	14	CASFPGYSNQPQHF
TRBV7-6	TRBJ2-5	16	CASSLTLAGAWETQYF
TRBV5-1	TRBJ1-2	14	CASRQRNGADGYTF
TRBV5-1	TRBJ1-2	13	CASRTGLDYGYTF
TRBV12-3/TRBV12-4	TRBJ1-5	16	CASSSLGTASNQPQHF
TRBV7-2	TRBJ2-5	13	CASEGGPGETQYF
TRBV29-1	TRBJ2-7	14	CSVRKRDRVYEQYF
TRBV20-1	TRBJ1-5	14	CSASRTGGGQPQHF
TRBV4-3	TRBJ1-1	15	CASSQGAGRNTEAFF
TRBV5-1	TRBJ2-5	14	CASSRVAGQETQYF
TRBV6-2/TRBV6-3	TRBJ1-1	16	CASSRWQATMNTEAFF
TRBV30	TRBJ2-5	12	CAWRAGVGTQYF
TRBV7-2	TRBJ2-5	17	CASSSLKWVERQETQYF
TRBV28	TRBJ2-1	14	CASRTGQGWNEQFF
TRBV6-1	TRBJ1-5	15	CASSPGGNSNQPQHF
TRBV3-1	TRBJ1-2	15	CASSQVDRDHYGYTF
TRBV20-1	TRBJ2-1	14	CSAEGGGSVNEQFF
TRBV20-1	TRBJ1-6	16	CSARTQSPNSDSPLHF
TRBV27	TRBJ2-1	12	CASSTQGNEQFF